Shown below are 8 T cell receptor beta chains from a single sample sequenced in a study of vaccination effects on CD4 cells after COVID-19. The method was immunoSEQ multiplex PCR; TCRdb's version includes in-frame clones alone and lacks a portion of them. The repertoire holds some 68,000 clones, with 75% to 85% as singletons. Their target antigens are unknown. Antigen-specific CD4+ T cells were expanded with viral peptide pools in the ViraFEST assay before sequencing. With nine to eleven days of culture completed, CD4+ T cells were isolated. The cohort was immunized with two doses of either the BNT162b2 or mRNA-1273 vaccine. The source was CD4+ T cells from PBMCs cultured with HCoV-229E spike peptides, collected after COVID-19 vaccination. These receptors all come from a human donor who received a COVID-19 vaccine.

The chain uses TRBV3-1 (or the pseudogene TRBV3-2) and TRBJ2-3, with TRBD2 matching over 11 bases. Germline CDR1 reads LGHDT; CDR2 reads YNNKEL (reference sequence). J lost 8 bases, V lost 2 bases, and 6 bases had no gene match. The CDR3 loop spans 15 amino acids. The DNA of the CDR3 is TGTGCCAGCAGCCAAATAGCGGGGGGGCTGGGTACGCAGTATTTT. It encodes CASSQIAGGLGTQYF.

The V call is TRBV2, the J call TRBJ1-5; 9 bases are shared with TRBD1. V lost 1 base to trimming and J lost 3 bases; unmatched junction nucleotides: 1. This CDR3 has 15 residues. Germline lookup yields CDR1 SNHLY and CDR2 FYNNEI. The CDR3 coding sequence is TGTGCCAGCAGTGAAGACAGGGGGCACAATCAGCCCCAGCATTTT. Protein: CASSEDRGHNQPQHF. The full variable domain, completed using reference TRBV2 and TRBJ1-5, is EPEVTQTPSHQVTQMGQEVILRCVPISNHLYFYWYRQILGQKVEFLVSFYNNEISEKSEIFDDQFSVERPDGSNFTLKIRSTKLEDSAMYFCASSEDRGHNQPQHFGDGTRLSIL.

The chain joins TRBV7-3 to TRBJ2-1, with D uncertain. The length of the CDR3 is 13 residues. Per the germline V gene, CDR1 is SGHTA and CDR2 is FQGTGA. V lost 5 bases and J lost 9, with 14 bases in between. The chain's CDR3 is CASSPREVSEQFF. The CDR3 DNA follows: TGTGCCAGCAGCCCTCGTGAAGTCAGTGAGCAGTTCTTC.

This chain joins TRBV23-1 and TRBJ1-2; TRBD1 is a possible D gene (5 bases). TRBV23-1 is classed as an ORF, of uncertain function. V shed 1 base and J shed 2 bases, with 23 bases lying between them. The CDR3 totals 19 residues. Written as DNA, the CDR3 is TGCGCCAGCAGTCAATTGTCGGGGCCCAATTACGACACGAACTATGGCTACACCTTC. This gives the protein CASSQLSGPNYDTNYGYTF.

The genes are TRBV10-3 and TRBJ2-4, with a possible D match to TRBD1 (6 bases). The CDR3 runs to 14 residues. V dropped 3 bases and J dropped 7 bases, with 13 bases sitting between them. Germline CDR1 is ENHRY and CDR2 is SYGVKD. CDR3 sequence reads: CAISEQGERNIQYF. The CDR3 region has the DNA TGTGCCATCAGTGAACAGGGAGAGAGGAACATTCAGTACTTC.

J is TRBJ2-1 and V is TRBV6-6; either TRBD1 or TRBD2 may fit D (6 bases each). Looked up from germline, CDR1 is MNHNY and CDR2 is SVGAGI (reference sequence). Trimming left V 2 bases short and J 4 bases short, with 15 bases between. The CDR3 is 16 residues long. CDR3: CASSYRRGALYNEQFF. In nucleotides, the CDR3 is TGTGCCAGCAGTTACAGAAGGGGGGCACTTTACAATGAGCAGTTCTTC.

The count of this clone is one. The chain links TRBV18 to TRBJ1-1, with D hard to call. With 5 bases removed from V and 0 bases from J, the gap between germline ends came to 13 bases. Germline V gene sequence: CDR1 KGHSH, CDR2 LQKENI. This CDR3 spans 15 amino acids. The chain's CDR3 is CASSSNPTLNTEAFF. CDR3 nucleotide sequence: TGTGCCAGCTCATCCAACCCGACATTGAACACTGAAGCTTTCTTT.

This chain's CDR3 is CASSGTSAEDTQYF. CDR3 DNA sequence: TGTGCCAGCAGTGGGACTAGCGCGGAAGATACGCAGTATTTT. The chain uses TRBV2 and TRBJ2-3, with TRBD2 matching over 9 bases. Germline V gene lookup returns CDR1 SNHLY and CDR2 FYNNEI. The CDR3 totals 14 residues. With 4 bases clipped from V and 5 bases from J, the junction kept 4 bases outside the gene matches.